This T cell receptor beta chain originates from a study of T cells after yellow fever vaccination. General observations from the study: Though it reached lower strength, the secondary response hit its peak faster, day 5 versus 15. The study noted that FACS-sorted repertoires could contain abundant clonotypes contaminating from the bulk population.

To note about this clonotype: What it binds is unknown.

Germline CDR1 reads DFQATT; CDR2 reads SNEGSKA (reference sequence). The V segment lost 5 bases and the J segment 7 bases; nucleotides outside the gene matches: 8. This CDR3 contains 14 residues. They built TCR cDNA with 5'RACE template switching, a step that put in a universal primer site and UMIs. Using its own MiXCR run on the 5' RACE reads, TCRdb lists one record per CDR3 protein. Here the sample spans fewer than 500,000 distinct CDR3 sequences, roughly 20% being singletons. The chain is built from TRBV20-1 and TRBJ2-3; 11 positions match TRBD2. The source of this sequence is a young man who received the YFV17D yellow fever vaccine. The source material was PBMCs, sampled before the yellow fever booster vaccination. The CDR3 here is CSAAKLAGVYTQYF. DNA of the CDR3: TGCAGTGCTGCCAAACTAGCGGGGGTATATACGCAGTATTTT.